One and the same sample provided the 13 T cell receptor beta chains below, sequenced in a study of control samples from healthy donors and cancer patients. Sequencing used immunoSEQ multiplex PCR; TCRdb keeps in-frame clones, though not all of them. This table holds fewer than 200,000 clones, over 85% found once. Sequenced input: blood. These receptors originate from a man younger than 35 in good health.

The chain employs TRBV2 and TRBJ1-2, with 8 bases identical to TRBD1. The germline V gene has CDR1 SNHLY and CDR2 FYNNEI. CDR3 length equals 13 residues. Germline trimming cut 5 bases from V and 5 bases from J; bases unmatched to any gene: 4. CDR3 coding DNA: TGTGCCAGCAGTCTGGACAGGGATTATGGCTACACCTTC. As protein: CASSLDRDYGYTF.

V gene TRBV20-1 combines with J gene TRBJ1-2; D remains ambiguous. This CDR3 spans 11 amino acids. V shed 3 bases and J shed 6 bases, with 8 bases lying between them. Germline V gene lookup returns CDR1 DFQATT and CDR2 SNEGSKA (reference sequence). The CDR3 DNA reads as TGCAGTGCTAGCCCGGGGAATGGCTACACCTTC. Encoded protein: CSASPGNGYTF.

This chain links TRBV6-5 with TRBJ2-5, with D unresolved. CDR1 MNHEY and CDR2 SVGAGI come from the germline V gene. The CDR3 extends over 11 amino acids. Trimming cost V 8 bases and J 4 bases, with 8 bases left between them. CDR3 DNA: TGTGCCAGCTTTGGGCTAGAGACCCAGTACTTC. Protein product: CASFGLETQYF.

The DNA of the CDR3 is TGTGCCAGCAGCCCCCGGGACAGGGGATTCACAGATACGCAGTATTTT. Its translation: CASSPRDRGFTDTQYF. The genes are TRBV7-8 and TRBJ2-3, with 10 bases aligning to TRBD1. The V segment lost 5 bases and the J segment 2 bases; nucleotides outside the gene matches: 7. CDR1 is SGHVS, CDR2 FQNEAQ, per germline. The CDR3 has 16 residues.

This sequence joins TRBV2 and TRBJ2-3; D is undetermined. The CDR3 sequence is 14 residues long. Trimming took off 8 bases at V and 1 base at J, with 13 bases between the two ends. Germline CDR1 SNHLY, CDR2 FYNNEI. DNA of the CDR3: TGTGCCAGCCGATCGCCTGTCGGCACAGATACGCAGTATTTT. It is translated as CASRSPVGTDTQYF.

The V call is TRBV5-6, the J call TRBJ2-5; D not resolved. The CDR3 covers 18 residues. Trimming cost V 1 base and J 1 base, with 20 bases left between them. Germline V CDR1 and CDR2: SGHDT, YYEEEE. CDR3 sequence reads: CASSLNLEPTSLQETQYF. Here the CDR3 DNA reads TGTGCCAGCAGCTTGAATCTGGAGCCCACCTCCCTCCAAGAGACCCAGTACTTC. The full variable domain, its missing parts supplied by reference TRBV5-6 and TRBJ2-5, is DAGVTQSPTHLIKTRGQQVTLRCSPKSGHDTVSWYQQALGQGPQFIFQYYEEEERQRGNFPDRFSGHQFPNYSSELNVNALLLGDSALYLCASSLNLEPTSLQETQYFGPGTRLLVL.

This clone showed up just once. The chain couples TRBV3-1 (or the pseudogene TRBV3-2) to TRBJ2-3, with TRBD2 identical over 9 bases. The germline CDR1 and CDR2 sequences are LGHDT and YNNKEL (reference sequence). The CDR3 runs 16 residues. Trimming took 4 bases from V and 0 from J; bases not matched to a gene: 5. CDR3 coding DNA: TGTGCCAGCAGCCCTAGCGGGGTTACTAGCACAGATACGCAGTATTTT. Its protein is CASSPSGVTSTDTQYF.

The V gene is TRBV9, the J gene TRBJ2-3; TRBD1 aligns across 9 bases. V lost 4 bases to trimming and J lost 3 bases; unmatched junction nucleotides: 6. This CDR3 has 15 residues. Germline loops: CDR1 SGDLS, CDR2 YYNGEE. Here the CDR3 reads CASSPRDRATDTQYF. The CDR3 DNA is TGTGCCAGCAGCCCACGGGACAGGGCAACAGATACGCAGTATTTT.

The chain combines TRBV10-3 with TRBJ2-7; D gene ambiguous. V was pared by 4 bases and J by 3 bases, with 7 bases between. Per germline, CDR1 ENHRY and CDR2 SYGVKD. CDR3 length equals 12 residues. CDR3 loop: CAISVARYEQYF. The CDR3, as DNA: TGTGCCATCAGTGTTGCGCGCTACGAGCAGTACTTC.

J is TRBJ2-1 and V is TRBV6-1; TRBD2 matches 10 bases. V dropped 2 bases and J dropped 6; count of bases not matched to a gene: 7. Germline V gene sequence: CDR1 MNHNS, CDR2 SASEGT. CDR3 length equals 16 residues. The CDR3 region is CASSEYSGGAGNEQFF. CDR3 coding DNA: TGTGCCAGCAGTGAATACAGCGGGGGGGCTGGCAATGAGCAGTTCTTC.

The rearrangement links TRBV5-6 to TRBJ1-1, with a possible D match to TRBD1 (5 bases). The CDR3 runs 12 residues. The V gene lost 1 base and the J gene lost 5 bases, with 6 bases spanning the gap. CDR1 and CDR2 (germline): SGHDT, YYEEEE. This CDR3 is CASSLRQTEAFF. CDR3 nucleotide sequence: TGTGCCAGCAGCTTGAGACAGACTGAAGCTTTCTTT.

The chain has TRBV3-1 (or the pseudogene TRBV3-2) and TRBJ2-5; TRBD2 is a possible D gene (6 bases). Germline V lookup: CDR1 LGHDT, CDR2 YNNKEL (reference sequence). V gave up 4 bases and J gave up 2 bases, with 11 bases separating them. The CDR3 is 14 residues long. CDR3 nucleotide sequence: TGTGCCAGCAGCCCAGTCGGGGGACAAGAGACCCAGTACTTC. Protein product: CASSPVGGQETQYF.

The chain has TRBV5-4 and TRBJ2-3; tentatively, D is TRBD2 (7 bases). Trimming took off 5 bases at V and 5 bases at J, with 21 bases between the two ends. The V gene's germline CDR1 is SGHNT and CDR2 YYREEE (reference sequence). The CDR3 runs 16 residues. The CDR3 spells CASRPNLGGEGDTQYF. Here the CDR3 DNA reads TGTGCCAGCAGGCCAAATCTAGGGGGGGAAGGAGATACGCAGTATTTT.